The 10 T cell receptor beta chains listed next were all sequenced from one sample in a study of tumor-infiltrating lymphocytes in localized non-small cell lung cancer. Assay used: immunoSEQ multiplex PCR; TCRdb lists only in-frame clones, some missing. The sample carries roughly 30,000 clones, over 75% recorded once. The sequenced sample was lung tumor tissue. Receptor source: a human donor with non-small cell lung cancer.

The chain has TRBV5-4 and TRBJ1-2; the D is unclear. The V end was cut by 0 bases, the J end by 5 bases, with 11 bases between. This CDR3 is built from 14 residues. Germline assignment: CDR1 SGHNT and CDR2 YYREEE (reference sequence). CDR3 coding DNA: TGTGCCAGCAGCTTGGCCGGACTCGGATATGGCTACACCTTC. It yields the protein CASSLAGLGYGYTF.

V usage is TRBV4-2 and J usage is TRBJ2-2; D might be TRBD2 (7 bases). This CDR3 has 17 residues. V lost 0 bases to trimming and J lost 6 bases, with 17 bases between them. Germline assignment: CDR1 LGHNA and CDR2 YNFKEQ. The CDR3: CASSQEFVGGRSGELFF. CDR3 bases: TGTGCCAGCAGCCAAGAATTCGTGGGGGGGCGTTCCGGGGAGCTGTTTTTT.

The chain links TRBV11-2 to TRBJ1-5; TRBD1 matches 9 bases. Looked up from germline, CDR1 is SGHAT and CDR2 is FQNNGV. The CDR3 runs 14 residues. J was trimmed by 12 bases and V by 4 bases; bases with no gene match: 10. The CDR3 DNA is TGTGCCAGCAGCTCCCAAGGTGGGACAGGGCTCCAGCATTTT. Its translation is CASSSQGGTGLQHF. Looking up the rest from reference TRBV11-2 and TRBJ1-5 gives the full variable domain: EAGVAQSPRYKIIEKRQSVAFWCNPISGHATLYWYQQILGQGPKLLIQFQNNGVVDDSQLPKDRFSAERLKGVDSTLKIQPAKLEDSAVYLCASSSQGGTGLQHFGDGTRLSIL.

V and J are TRBV9 and TRBJ2-3, with D perhaps being TRBD1 or TRBD2 (6 bases each). CDR3 length: 17 residues. The germline V gene has CDR1 SGDLS and CDR2 YYNGEE. V lost 3 bases and J lost 3, with 20 bases in between. CDR3 region: CASSGKGGPPLTDTQYF. In DNA form, the CDR3 reads TGTGCCAGCAGCGGAAAGGGGGGCCCACCCCTTACAGATACGCAGTATTTT.

The chain recombines TRBV29-1 with TRBJ1-4, with a tentative D call TRBD1 (5 bases). CDR1 SQVTM and CDR2 ANQGSEA come from the germline V gene. V shed 3 bases and J shed 4 bases, with 12 bases lying between them. The CDR3 length is 14 residues. CDR3 nucleotides: TGCAGCGTTGAGACAGTGGGCAATAATGAAAAACTGTTTTTT. Its protein product is CSVETVGNNEKLFF.

This clone was counted once. The rearrangement joins TRBV7-8 to TRBJ2-3; 7 nucleotides line up with TRBD1. J was trimmed by 5 bases and V by 1 base; bases with no gene match: 3. This CDR3 contains 14 residues. CDR1 SGHVS and CDR2 FQNEAQ come from the germline V gene. The CDR3 loop is CASSLDRGGDTQYF. DNA of the CDR3: TGTGCCAGCAGCTTAGACAGGGGTGGAGATACGCAGTATTTT.

This rearrangement joins TRBV6-1 to TRBJ2-7, with 9 bases identical to TRBD1. V dropped 4 bases and J dropped 2; count of bases not matched to a gene: 3. The V gene's germline CDR1 is MNHNS and CDR2 SASEGT. This CDR3 is 14 amino acids long. CDR3 sequence reads: CASSARTGAYEQYF. The CDR3 bases are TGTGCCAGCAGTGCCAGGACAGGGGCCTACGAGCAGTACTTC.

CDR3 nucleotides: TGTGCCAGCAGCTCCGGGACAGGGCCCCTCCAGCATTTT. This encodes CASSSGTGPLQHF. J is TRBJ1-5 and V is TRBV5-6; 9 nucleotides match TRBD1. Per the germline V gene, CDR1 is SGHDT and CDR2 is YYEEEE. V gave up 3 bases and J gave up 12 bases; unmatched junction bases: 7. The CDR3 has 13 amino acids. Filled out from reference TRBV5-6 and TRBJ1-5, the complete variable domain reads DAGVTQSPTHLIKTRGQQVTLRCSPKSGHDTVSWYQQALGQGPQFIFQYYEEEERQRGNFPDRFSGHQFPNYSSELNVNALLLGDSALYLCASSSGTGPLQHFGDGTRLSIL.

Sample share makes this clone medium-sized. The chain recombines TRBV7-2 with TRBJ1-1; D unclear. Germline assignment: CDR1 SGHTA and CDR2 FQGNSA. Deletions cut 2 bases from V and 0 bases from J, with 4 bases between. The CDR3 length is 13 residues. The CDR3 is CASSLMMNTEAFF. The CDR3 DNA reads TGTGCCAGCAGCTTAATGATGAACACTGAAGCTTTCTTT.

The chain has TRBV19 and TRBJ2-1; D is possibly TRBD1 (6 bases). The V gene's germline CDR1 is LNHDA and CDR2 SQIVND (reference sequence). Trimming pared 7 bases from V and 5 bases from J, leaving 15 bases between. There are 14 residues in the CDR3. The CDR3 sequence is CASNFGTPNNEQFF. Here the CDR3 DNA reads TGTGCCAGTAACTTCGGGACACCAAACAATGAGCAGTTCTTC.